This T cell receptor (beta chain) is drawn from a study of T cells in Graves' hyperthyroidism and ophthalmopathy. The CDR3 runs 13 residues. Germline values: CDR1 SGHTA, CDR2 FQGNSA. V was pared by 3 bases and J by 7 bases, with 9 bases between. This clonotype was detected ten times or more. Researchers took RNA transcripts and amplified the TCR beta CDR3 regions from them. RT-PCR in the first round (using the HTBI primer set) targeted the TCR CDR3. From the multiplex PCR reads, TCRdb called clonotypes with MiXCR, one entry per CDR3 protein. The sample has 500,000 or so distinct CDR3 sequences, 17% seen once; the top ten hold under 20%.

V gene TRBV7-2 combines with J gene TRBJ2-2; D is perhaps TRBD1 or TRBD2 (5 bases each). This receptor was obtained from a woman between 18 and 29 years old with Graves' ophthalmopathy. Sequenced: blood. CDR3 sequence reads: CASSFGGYGELFF. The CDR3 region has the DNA TGTGCCAGCAGCTTTGGGGGATACGGGGAGCTGTTTTTT.